A few counts support the clone carrying this T cell receptor beta chain. Its antigen is undetermined. This sample is drawn from a study of T-cell memory formation after mild COVID-19. Turning to the study itself: Among the donors, TCR clusters were largely specific to each donor.

The germline V gene encodes CDR1 SGDLS and CDR2 YYNGEE. The CDR3 runs to 15 residues. V was shortened by 1 base and J by 4 bases, with 11 bases between the two germline ends. From 5'RACE with constant-segment primers came TCR alpha and TCR beta cDNA libraries that carried sample barcodes and UMIs. TCRdb reanalysed the 5' RACE reads using MiXCR and keeps one entry per CDR3 protein. This table holds roughly 190,000 distinct CDR3 sequences, about 16% found once. Regarding the study as a whole: Some SARS-CoV-2-responding clones were already detected in memory before infection. Second-wave clones peaking on day 37 lacked confirmed SARS-CoV-2 specificity.

The sequence was obtained from an adult woman who had mild COVID-19 (a few samples of this study predate the infection). Cell type and time point are not known. Source material: PBMCs or a T cell subset sorted from them (not recorded which). This rearrangement joins TRBV9 to TRBJ2-2, with D possibly being TRBD1 or TRBD2 (5 bases each). The CDR3 region has the DNA TGTGCCAGCAGCGTACGGGACCCTCCCACCGGGGAGCTGTTTTTT. It translates to CASSVRDPPTGELFF. Complete variable domain (other parts from reference TRBV9 and TRBJ2-2): DSGVTQTPKHLITATGQRVTLRCSPRSGDLSVYWYQQSLDQGLQFLIQYYNGEERAKGNILERFSAQQFPDLHSELNLSSLELGDSALYFCASSVRDPPTGELFFGEGSRLTVL.